This TCR beta chain was observed in a study of blood T cell repertoires in COVID-19 (dated by TCRdb to about 2020). Concerning the study at large: The collaborator samples originated in the United States, Italy and Spain and spanned the acute and convalescent phases of COVID-19. The prospective study material was composed of cDNA or gDNA derived from T cells, B-cell-depleted T cells, or PBMCs. Subjects who had been exposed to COVID-19, were actively infected with it, or had recovered from it provided the deeply sampled blood TCRbeta repertoires that made up the dataset. The repertoires were released in a freely available public database meant as a resource for research on the immune response to SARS-CoV-2. Samples were obtained from the ongoing ImmuneRACE study (first 160 participants) and from 1,254 subjects provided by 6 global collaborators. Sample metadata almost always included a de-identified subject ID, COVID-19 status, age in years and sex. HLA class I and class II types, where available, came from metadata supplied by the sample provider rather than from assay-based typing.

In the case of this clone: The antigen this receptor binds is unknown. No clone much larger than this one lies a single base away; base qualities are absent.

The immunoSEQ Assay, a bias-controlled multiplex PCR, was used to amplify TCRbeta CDR3 regions from genomic DNA. Processing in the source paper ran as follows. The number of nucleated cells in each sample was estimated by amplification of reference gene primers within the assay. To quantify the absolute abundance of each unique TCRbeta CDR3 rearrangement, sequence reads were collapsed and filtered. For each sample, productive Simpson clonality was calculated as the square root of Simpson's diversity index over productive rearrangements. What TCRdb holds here is the immuneACCESS table cut down to in-frame rearrangements. Part of the clones is not present; checked against another copy, under half of the missing clones reflect an unresolved V gene, and the others are unexplained. The V and J calls and clone size were taken over from that table, and D and trimming were inferred from the DNA. The sample includes about 52,000 clones, with 85% observed a single time. In total, the top ten clones hold 10% of the sample.

CDR1 SQVTM and CDR2 ANQGSEA were looked up in the germline V gene. The trim is 6 bases for V and 5 bases for J, with a gap of 19 bases between the germline ends. The CDR3 goes from the cysteine to the phenylalanine over 15 residues. This entry keeps only the CDR3 DNA: 45 bases, framed from base 1. The collaborating institutions used their own protocols to collect whole blood in K2EDTA tubes. For TCRbeta analysis, collaborator samples were shipped as frozen whole blood, as isolated PBMCs, or as DNA extracted from either sample type. Here is what the overall study found, with its caveats: The quantity of clinical and demographic metadata differed by source and by participant and was supplied without curation.

The sequence joins TRBV29-1 to TRBJ1-4; TRBD1 is possibly the D segment (6 matching bases). The clonotype originates from a human donor in a cohort sampled during active COVID-19. The sequencing sample was made of peripheral blood. At the DNA level, the sequence is TGCAGCGTCCGAATCACCGGGACAAGAAATGAAAAACTGTTTTTT. Translated, this is CSVRITGTRNEKLFF.